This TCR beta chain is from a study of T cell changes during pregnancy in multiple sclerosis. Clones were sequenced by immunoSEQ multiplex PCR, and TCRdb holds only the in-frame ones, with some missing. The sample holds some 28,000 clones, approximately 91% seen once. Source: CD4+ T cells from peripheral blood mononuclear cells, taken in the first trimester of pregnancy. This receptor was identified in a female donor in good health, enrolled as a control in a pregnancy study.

CDR3 sequence: CASSSNRGQETQYF. DNA of the CDR3: TGTGCCAGCAGCTCCAACAGGGGGCAAGAGACCCAGTACTTC. The gene calls are TRBV7-2 and TRBJ2-5; 8 bases agree with TRBD1. From germline, CDR1 is SGHTA and CDR2 FQGNSA. Unmatched junction bases numbered 3, after V lost 4 bases and J lost 2 bases. CDR3 length: 14 residues.